This T cell receptor beta chain is from a study of patients and donors after allogeneic stem cell transplantation. TCRdb re-called the RT-PCR reads with MiXCR, one entry per CDR3 protein. Altogether around 240,000 distinct CDR3 sequences are present, about 14% being singletons, with the ten largest covering 11%. Sequencing input: blood, either unsorted or a sorted T cell fraction (not recorded which). The sequence came from a human donor who was either an allogeneic HSCT recipient or a stem cell or donor lymphocyte infusion donor (not recorded which). It is not recorded whose cells these are; they may come from a transplant donor.

CDR3 protein: CASSQDRVNGYTF. DNA of the CDR3: TGCGCCAGCAGCCAAGACAGGGTAAATGGCTACACCTTC. The J gene is TRBJ1-2, the V gene TRBV4-3, with a possible D match to TRBD1 (5 bases). Germline V gives CDR1 LGHNA, CDR2 YSLEER. The CDR3 consists of 13 residues. Trimming stripped 0 bases from V and 6 bases from J, with 8 bases between.